This TCR beta chain was documented in a study of T cell responses to AZD1222 COVID-19 vaccine (dated by TCRdb to about 2021). Concerning the study at large: TCR sequencing covered fewer than 250 trial participants: 200 to 210 given two doses of AZD1222 and about 26 given two doses of MenACWY control vaccine. Trial participants were enrolled by age into subgroups of 18-55, 56-69 and 70-plus years, and around 150, 29 and 61 TCR-sequenced participants, respectively, were included in these subgroups. General study outcomes and caveats: Reportedly, close to half of the unique spike-specific TCRs recognized epitopes lying outside the regions that are mutated in the B.1.351 and B.1.1.7 variants. In the small 56-69-year group, the increase in depth fell short of significance, most likely because of low power. After two AZD1222 doses, spike-specific TCR breadth and depth were significantly higher than at day 0 and than in MenACWY recipients. Participants were mostly white British, with more females than males. The authors suggested clonal diversity may have been underestimated. The whole spike protein was spanned by vaccine-associated CD4 TCRs, and dominant responses were seen in regions 160-218 and 743-854. Because no day 14 peak-response samples were available, repertoires were characterized only after the peak T cell response. Conclusions about previously exposed vaccinees are limited because only 6 or 7 AZD1222 recipients were SARS-CoV-2 seropositive at baseline.

The sample's time point, from its label and the paper: about 28 days (+/-7) after the second vaccine dose. AZD1222 recipients whose second dose came at about 4 weeks and those whose second dose came at about 12 weeks were combined into one group, since spike-specific TCR depth and breadth did not differ between the two schedules. Vaccinee samples were obtained from the UK trials COV001 and COV002, which included a single-blind randomized controlled phase 2/3 trial of AZD1222 (ChAdOx1 nCoV-19) in healthy adults. For TCRbeta chain sequencing, PBMC samples from trial participants were taken at day 0 and at day 28 after the second dose. Concerning this clone: Its target antigen remains unknown. No qualities accompany the bases; no much larger clone lies one base away.

The CDR3 regions of human TCRbeta chains were analyzed by immunosequencing. Per the authors' processing: Repertoire TCRs were checked for matches against a reference library of SARS-CoV-2-specific TCRs that had been generated using the MIRA antigen-specificity platform. Breadth was defined as the fraction of unique TCRs that were SARS-CoV-2-associated. Depth was defined as the fraction of total T cells that were SARS-CoV-2-associated. Using the MIRA data, each spike-specific TCR was mapped to the spike region that the TCR reacts to and placed in a CD4 or CD8 class. Log10-transformed breadth and depth values were compared by one-way ANOVA with Sidak's multiple comparisons tests. TCRdb holds this immuneACCESS table with in-frame rearrangements only. Some clones are missing; in checked studies, unresolved V genes explain under half, and the rest has no known cause. The DNA was the basis for D and trimming; V, J and clone size are from that table. For this sample the table gives about 120,000 clones, of which about 92% were detected only once. The top ten hold 5% of the sample.

Looking up the germline V gene (reference sequence) yields CDR1 LGHDT and CDR2 YNNKEL. The CDR3 covers 14 residues, taking in both the cysteine and the phenylalanine. CDR3 DNA only is kept here, 42 bases in frame from base 1. The V and J ends are trimmed by 3 bases and 7 bases, leaving 15 bases between them. Sample: peripheral blood, taken 28 days after the second AZD1222 dose. The sequence came from an adult who received the AZD1222 COVID-19 vaccine. The sequence joins TRBV3-1 (or the pseudogene TRBV3-2) to TRBJ1-2, with the D segment identity uncertain. The CDR3 is CASSHMASGGGYTF. The nucleotide sequence is given as TGTGCCAGCAGCCACATGGCGTCGGGCGGTGGCTACACCTTC.